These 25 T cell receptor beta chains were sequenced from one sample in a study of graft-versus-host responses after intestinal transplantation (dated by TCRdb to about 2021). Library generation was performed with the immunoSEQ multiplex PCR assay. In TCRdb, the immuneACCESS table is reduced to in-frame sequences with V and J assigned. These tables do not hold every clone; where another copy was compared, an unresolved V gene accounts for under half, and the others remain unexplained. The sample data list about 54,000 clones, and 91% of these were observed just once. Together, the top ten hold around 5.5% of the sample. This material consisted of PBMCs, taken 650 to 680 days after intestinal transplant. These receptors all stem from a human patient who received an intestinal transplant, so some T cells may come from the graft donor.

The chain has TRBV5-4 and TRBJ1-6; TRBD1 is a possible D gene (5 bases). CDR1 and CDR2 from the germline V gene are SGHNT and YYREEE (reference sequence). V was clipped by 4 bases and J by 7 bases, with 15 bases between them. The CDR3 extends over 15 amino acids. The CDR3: CASSRNPTANSPLHF. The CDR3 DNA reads TGTGCCAGCAGCAGAAACCCGACAGCAAATTCACCCCTCCACTTT.

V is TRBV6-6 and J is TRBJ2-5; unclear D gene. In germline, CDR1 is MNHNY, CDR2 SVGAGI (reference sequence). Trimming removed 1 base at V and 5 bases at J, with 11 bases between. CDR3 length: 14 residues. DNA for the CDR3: TGTGCCAGCAGTTACTTAGGGAAACTGGAGACCCAGTACTTC. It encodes CASSYLGKLETQYF.

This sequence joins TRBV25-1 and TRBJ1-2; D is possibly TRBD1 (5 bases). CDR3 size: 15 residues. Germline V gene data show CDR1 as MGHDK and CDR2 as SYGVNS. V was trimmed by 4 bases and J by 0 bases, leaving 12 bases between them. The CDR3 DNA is TGTGCCAGCAGTGCCGGAGGGACGGCTAACTATGGCTACACCTTC. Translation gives CASSAGGTANYGYTF.

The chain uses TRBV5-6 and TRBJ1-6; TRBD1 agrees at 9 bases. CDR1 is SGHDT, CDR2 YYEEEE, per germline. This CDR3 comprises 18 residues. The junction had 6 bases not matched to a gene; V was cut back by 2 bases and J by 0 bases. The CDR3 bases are TGTGCCAGCAGCTTCTGGACAGGGGCAAGCTCCTATAATTCACCCCTCCACTTT. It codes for CASSFWTGASSYNSPLHF.

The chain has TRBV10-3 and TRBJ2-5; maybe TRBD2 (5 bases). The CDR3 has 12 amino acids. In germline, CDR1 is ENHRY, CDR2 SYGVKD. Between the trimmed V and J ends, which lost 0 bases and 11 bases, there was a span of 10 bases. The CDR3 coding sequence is TGTGCCATCAGTGAGTCTCTACTAGAACAGTACTTC. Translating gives CAISESLLEQYF.

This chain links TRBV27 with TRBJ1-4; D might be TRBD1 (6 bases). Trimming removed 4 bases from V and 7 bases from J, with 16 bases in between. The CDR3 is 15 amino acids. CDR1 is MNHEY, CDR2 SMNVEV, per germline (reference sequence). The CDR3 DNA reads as TGTGCCAGCAGTTGGGGGGGGCGCACGGGTGAAAAACTGTTTTTT. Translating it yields CASSWGGRTGEKLFF.

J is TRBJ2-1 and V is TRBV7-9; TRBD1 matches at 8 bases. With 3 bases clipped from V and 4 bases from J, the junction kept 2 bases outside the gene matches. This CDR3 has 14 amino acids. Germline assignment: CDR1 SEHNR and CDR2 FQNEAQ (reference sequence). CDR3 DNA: TGTGCCAGCAGCTTGGACAGGGCTTACAATGAGCAGTTCTTC. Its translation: CASSLDRAYNEQFF.

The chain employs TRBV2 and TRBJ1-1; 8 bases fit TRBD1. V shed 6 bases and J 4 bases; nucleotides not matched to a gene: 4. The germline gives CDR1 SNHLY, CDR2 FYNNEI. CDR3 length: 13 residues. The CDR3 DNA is TGTGCCAGCAGGGACAGGGCTGTCACTGAAGCTTTCTTT. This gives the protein CASRDRAVTEAFF.

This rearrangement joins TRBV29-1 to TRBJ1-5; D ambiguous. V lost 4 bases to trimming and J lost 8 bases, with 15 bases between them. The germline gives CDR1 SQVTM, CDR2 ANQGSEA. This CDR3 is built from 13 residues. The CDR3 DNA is TGCAGCGTTGGGTCAGTTCCCGGAGAGCCCCAGCATTTT. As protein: CSVGSVPGEPQHF.

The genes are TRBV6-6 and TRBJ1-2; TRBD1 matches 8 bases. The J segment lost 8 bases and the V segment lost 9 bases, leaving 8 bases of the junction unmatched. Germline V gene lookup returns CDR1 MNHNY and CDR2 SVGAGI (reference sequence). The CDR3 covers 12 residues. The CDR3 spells CASHTGGGGYTF. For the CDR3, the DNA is TGTGCCAGTCACACAGGGGGTGGAGGCTACACCTTC.

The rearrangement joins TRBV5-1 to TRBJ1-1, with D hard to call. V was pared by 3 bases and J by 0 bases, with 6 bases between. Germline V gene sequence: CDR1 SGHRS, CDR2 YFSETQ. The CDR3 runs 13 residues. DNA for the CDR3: TGCGCCAGCAGCTCCTTCCTGAACACTGAAGCTTTCTTT. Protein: CASSSFLNTEAFF.

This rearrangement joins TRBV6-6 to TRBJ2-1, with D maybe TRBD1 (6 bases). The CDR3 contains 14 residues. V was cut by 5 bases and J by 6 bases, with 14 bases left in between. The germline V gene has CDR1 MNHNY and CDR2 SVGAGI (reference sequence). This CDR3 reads CASSPGAGANEQFF. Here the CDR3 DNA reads TGTGCCAGCAGTCCAGGAGCAGGGGCCAATGAGCAGTTCTTC.

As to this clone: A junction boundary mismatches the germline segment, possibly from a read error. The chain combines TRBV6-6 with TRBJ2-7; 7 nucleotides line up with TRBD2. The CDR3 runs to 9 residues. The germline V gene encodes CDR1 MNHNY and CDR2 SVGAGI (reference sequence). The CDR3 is CASILAGDF. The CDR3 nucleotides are TGTGCCAGCATCCTTGCGGGGGACTTC.

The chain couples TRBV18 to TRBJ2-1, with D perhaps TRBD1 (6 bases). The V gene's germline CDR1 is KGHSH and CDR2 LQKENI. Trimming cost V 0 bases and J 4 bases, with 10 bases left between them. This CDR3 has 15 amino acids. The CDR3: CASSPPKGQYNEQFF. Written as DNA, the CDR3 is TGTGCCAGCTCACCACCAAAGGGACAATACAATGAGCAGTTCTTC.

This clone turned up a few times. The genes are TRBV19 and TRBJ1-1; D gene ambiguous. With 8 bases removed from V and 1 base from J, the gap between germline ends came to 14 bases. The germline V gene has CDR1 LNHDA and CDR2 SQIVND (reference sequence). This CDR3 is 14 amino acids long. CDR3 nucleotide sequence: TGTGCCAGTGACAACTCAGGTTCGAACACTGAAGCTTTCTTT. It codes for CASDNSGSNTEAFF.

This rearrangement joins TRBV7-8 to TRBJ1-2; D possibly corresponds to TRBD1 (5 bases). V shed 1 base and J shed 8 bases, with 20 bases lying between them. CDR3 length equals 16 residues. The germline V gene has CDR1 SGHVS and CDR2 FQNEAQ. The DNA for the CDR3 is TGTGCCAGCAGCTTAGACCCGGGGCCCCGCGGGGGGGGCTACACCTTC. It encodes CASSLDPGPRGGGYTF.

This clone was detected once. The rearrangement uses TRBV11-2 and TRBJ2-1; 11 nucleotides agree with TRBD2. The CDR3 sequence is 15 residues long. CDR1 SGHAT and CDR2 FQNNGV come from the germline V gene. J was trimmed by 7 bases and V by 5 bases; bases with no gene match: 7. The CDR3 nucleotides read TGTGCCAGCAGCCCATCCCCTAGCGGGGGGAATGAGCAGTTCTTC. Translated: CASSPSPSGGNEQFF.

CDR3 sequence (DNA): TGTGCCAGCAGTGACTGGGGACTAGCGGGGGGGCCGAGCGGTTCAGGCACAGATACGCAGTATTTT. Amino acids: CASSDWGLAGGPSGSGTDTQYF. The chain has TRBV2 and TRBJ2-3; 16 nucleotides line up with TRBD2. The ends lost 3 bases at V and 1 base at J; junction bases unmatched: 16. CDR1 is SNHLY and CDR2 is FYNNEI in the germline V gene. The CDR3 consists of 22 residues.

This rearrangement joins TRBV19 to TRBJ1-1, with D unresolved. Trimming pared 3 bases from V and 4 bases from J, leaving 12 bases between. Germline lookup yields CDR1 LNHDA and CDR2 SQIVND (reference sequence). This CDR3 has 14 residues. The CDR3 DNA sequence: TGTGCCAGTAGTATGGCTTCCCGGGTCACTGAAGCTTTCTTT. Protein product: CASSMASRVTEAFF.

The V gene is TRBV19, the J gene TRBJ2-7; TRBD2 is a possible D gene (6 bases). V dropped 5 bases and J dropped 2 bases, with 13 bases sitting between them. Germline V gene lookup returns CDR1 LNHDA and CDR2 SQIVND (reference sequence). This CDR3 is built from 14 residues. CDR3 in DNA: TGTGCCAGTAGTGACCCAGGGAGGACCTACGAGCAGTACTTC. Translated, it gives CASSDPGRTYEQYF.

DNA for the CDR3: TGTGCCAGTAGTATAAGTGAGGATGATATCTATGGCTACACCTTC. Amino acid sequence: CASSISEDDIYGYTF. This chain joins TRBV19 and TRBJ1-2; D remains ambiguous. The germline CDR1 and CDR2 sequences are LNHDA and SQIVND (reference sequence). The length of the CDR3 is 15 residues. Deletions cut 2 bases from V and 4 bases from J, with 14 bases between.

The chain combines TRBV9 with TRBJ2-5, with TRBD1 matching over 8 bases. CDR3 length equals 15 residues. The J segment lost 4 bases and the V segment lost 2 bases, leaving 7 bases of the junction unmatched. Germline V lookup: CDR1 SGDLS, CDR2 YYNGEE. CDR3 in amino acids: CASSVPHGQGETQYF. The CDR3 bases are TGTGCCAGCAGCGTTCCACACGGACAGGGAGAGACCCAGTACTTC.

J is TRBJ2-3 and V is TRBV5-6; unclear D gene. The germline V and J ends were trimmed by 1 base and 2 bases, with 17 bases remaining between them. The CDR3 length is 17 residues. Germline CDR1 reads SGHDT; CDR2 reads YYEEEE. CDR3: CASSLKNLLGLTDTQYF. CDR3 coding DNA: TGTGCCAGCAGCTTGAAAAACCTCCTAGGGCTCACAGATACGCAGTATTTT.

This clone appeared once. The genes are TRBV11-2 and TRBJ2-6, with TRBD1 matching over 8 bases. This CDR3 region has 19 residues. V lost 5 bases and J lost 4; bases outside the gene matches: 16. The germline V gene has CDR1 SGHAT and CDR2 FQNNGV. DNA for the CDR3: TGTGCCAGCAGCCCCCACCCTTACAGGGGGAGTACGGGGGCCAACGTCCTGACTTTC. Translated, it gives CASSPHPYRGSTGANVLTF. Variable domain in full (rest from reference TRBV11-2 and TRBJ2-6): EAGVAQSPRYKIIEKRQSVAFWCNPISGHATLYWYQQILGQGPKLLIQFQNNGVVDDSQLPKDRFSAERLKGVDSTLKIQPAKLEDSAVYLCASSPHPYRGSTGANVLTFGAGSRLTVL.

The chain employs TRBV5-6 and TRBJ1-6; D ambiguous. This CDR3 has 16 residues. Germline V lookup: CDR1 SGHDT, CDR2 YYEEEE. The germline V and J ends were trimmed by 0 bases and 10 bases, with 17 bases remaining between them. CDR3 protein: CASSLEVVTLRSPLHF. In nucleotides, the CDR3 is TGTGCCAGCAGCTTGGAAGTGGTGACCCTGAGATCACCCCTCCACTTT.